This T cell receptor beta chain was sequenced during a study of blood T cell repertoires in COVID-19. At the level of the study: Italy, Spain and the United States were the sources of the convalescent and acute COVID-19 samples. In each case, the material was cDNA or gDNA derived from T cells, B-cell-depleted T cells, or PBMCs.

The length of the CDR3 is 14 residues. Trimming stripped 0 bases from V and 6 bases from J, with 9 bases between. Germline loops: CDR1 LGHNA, CDR2 YSLEER. Per the study methods: Estimation of nucleated cell counts was performed using reference gene primer amplification. Profiling relied on immunoSEQ multiplex PCR, and the TCRdb table lists in-frame clones only, not all of them. The D gene and trimming were derived from the DNA, and the V and J assignments and clone size from that table. The sample carries 64,000 or so clones, around 79% recorded once. The chain combines TRBV4-3 with TRBJ1-5; maybe TRBD1 (5 bases). The clonotype comes from a human donor in a cohort sampled during active COVID-19. The sequencing sample was made of peripheral blood. CDR3 protein: CASSQEGGIQPQHF. CDR3 in DNA: TGCGCCAGCAGCCAAGAGGGGGGGATTCAGCCCCAGCATTTT.